This TCR beta chain was recovered during a study of T cell responses to AZD1222 COVID-19 vaccine. Study-wide results and limits: There were mostly white British donors and more females than males, and clonal diversity was possibly underestimated.

From germline, CDR1 is SGHRS and CDR2 YFSETQ. V was pared by 0 bases and J by 5 bases, with 11 bases between. The CDR3 spans 14 residues. Profiled with immunoSEQ multiplex PCR; TCRdb holds only in-frame clones, not every one. The data contain some 120,000 clones, about nine tenths of them seen just once; the ten biggest clones take up approximately 1.5%. This clone showed up just once. What it binds is not known. J is TRBJ2-5 and V is TRBV5-1; unclear D gene. The starting material was peripheral blood, obtained on day 0 of AZD1222 vaccination. This clonotype was sampled from an adult in good health. CDR3 loop: CASSLGKVLETQYF. The CDR3 DNA reads as TGCGCCAGCAGCTTGGGGAAGGTTCTGGAGACCCAGTACTTC.